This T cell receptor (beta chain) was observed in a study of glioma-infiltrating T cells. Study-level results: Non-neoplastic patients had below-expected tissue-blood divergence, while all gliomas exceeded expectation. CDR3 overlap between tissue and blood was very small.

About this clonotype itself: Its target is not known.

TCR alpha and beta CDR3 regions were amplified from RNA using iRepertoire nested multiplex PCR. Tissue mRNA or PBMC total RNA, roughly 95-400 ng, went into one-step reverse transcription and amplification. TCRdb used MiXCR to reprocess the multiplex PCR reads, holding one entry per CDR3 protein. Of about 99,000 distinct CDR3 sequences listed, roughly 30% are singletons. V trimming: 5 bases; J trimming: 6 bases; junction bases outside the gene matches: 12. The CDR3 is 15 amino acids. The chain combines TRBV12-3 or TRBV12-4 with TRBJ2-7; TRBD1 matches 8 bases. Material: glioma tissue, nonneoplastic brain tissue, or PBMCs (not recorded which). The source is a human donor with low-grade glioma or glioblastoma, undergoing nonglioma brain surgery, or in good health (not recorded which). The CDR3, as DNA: TGTGCCAGCAGTCAACGTACAGGGGGACCCGTCGAGCAGTACTTC. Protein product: CASSQRTGGPVEQYF.